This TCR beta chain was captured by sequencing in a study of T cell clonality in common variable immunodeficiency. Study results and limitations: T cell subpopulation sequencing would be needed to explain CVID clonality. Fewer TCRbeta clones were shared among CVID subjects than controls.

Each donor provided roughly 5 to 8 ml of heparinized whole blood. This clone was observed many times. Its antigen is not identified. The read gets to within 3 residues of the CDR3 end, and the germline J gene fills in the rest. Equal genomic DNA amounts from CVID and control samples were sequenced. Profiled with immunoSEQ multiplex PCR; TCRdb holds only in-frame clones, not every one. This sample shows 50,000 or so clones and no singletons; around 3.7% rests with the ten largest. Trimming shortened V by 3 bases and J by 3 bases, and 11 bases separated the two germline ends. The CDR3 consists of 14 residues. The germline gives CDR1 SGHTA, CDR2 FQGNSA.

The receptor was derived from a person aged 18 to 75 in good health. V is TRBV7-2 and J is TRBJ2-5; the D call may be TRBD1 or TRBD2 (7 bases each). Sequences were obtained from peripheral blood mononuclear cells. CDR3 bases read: TGTGCCAGCAGCTTGACAGGGAGGGAAGAGACC. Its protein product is CASSLTGREET. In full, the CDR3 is CASSLTGREETQYF.